This T cell receptor (beta chain) was recovered during a study of T cell clonality in common variable immunodeficiency (dated by TCRdb to the mid-2010s). The paper's findings and limits, for the study overall: Reportedly, TCRbeta sequences from CVID had fewer deletions and N-nucleotide insertions, and highly modified clones with 13 or more V deletions were absent from CVID. Although equal DNA input was used, an average of roughly 85,000 unique sequences per sample was obtained for controls, compared with some 34,000 for CVID samples. Patient heterogeneity within the CVID cohort put limits on correlating repertoire features with clinical complications. TCRbeta clonality was higher in CVID subjects than in healthy controls (t-test p = 0.018), and the increase was most characteristic of about a third of subjects. CVID subjects shared fewer TCRbeta clones with each other than healthy controls did (p < 0.0001). According to the authors, figuring out what caused the increased clonality in CVID would require sequencing the repertoires of T cell subpopulations.

The CDR3, from cysteine to phenylalanine, totals 13 residues. Shown are 30 bases from within the CDR3, in frame from base 1. From a lookup of the germline V gene, CDR1 and CDR2 are SNHLY and FYNNEI. V is pared back by 4 bases and J by 3 bases, with 9 bases lying between the germline termini. For sequencing, equivalent amounts of genomic DNA were input from CVID and control samples. For every sample, a 60 bp segment covering the rearranged TCRbeta CDR3 region was amplified and then sequenced. The immunoSEQ assay, a bias-corrected multiplex PCR combined with high-throughput sequencing, was used to amplify TCRbeta. The source study handled its data this way. Every unique nucleotide sequence counted as a clone and was annotated with V, D and J genes, copy number and frequency. Sequences were labeled productive if in frame, and non-productive if out of frame or containing stop codons. As previously described, clonality was computed from Shannon's entropy. The predicted amino acid sequences of productive clones were used to derive the mean CDR3 Kyte-Doolittle hydropathy. The R hclust function was used to hierarchically cluster scaled V gene usage with Manhattan distance and complete linkage. Sharing of clones by CDR3 amino acid sequence was evaluated by resampling 12 repertoires per group over 100 rounds. Repertoires were searched for 70 published EBV-specific and approximately 240 published CMV-specific TCRbeta sequences. A couple of CVID samples yielding fewer than 10,000 sequences were excluded from analysis, leaving 42 CVID repertoires. TCRdb mirrors the immuneACCESS table, restricted to in-frame sequences. Some clones are absent from its copies; in checked studies, under half trace to an unresolved V gene, and the reason for the others is unknown. D and trimming come from the DNA, and the V and J calls and clone size come from that table. For this sample, over 55,000 clones are listed, none of them singletons. Jointly, the top ten make up over 1.5% of the sample.

This clone was counted between two and nine times. This clone's antigen is unknown. The read halts 3 residues ahead of the CDR3 end, with the missing end drawn from the germline J gene. Predominantly Caucasian heritage was noted among both the CVID patients and the healthy controls. Heparinized peripheral whole blood samples of about 4.5 to 8.5 ml were collected from each donor. TCRbeta CDR3 repertoires were sequenced from genomic DNA of adults with common variable immune deficiency (CVID) and healthy adult controls. There were approximately 22 healthy adult volunteers in the control group (around 12 female and around ten male), ranging in age from 23 to 66 years, with a mean age of roughly 35. To isolate peripheral blood mononuclear cells, diluted blood was subjected to density centrifugation over Hypaque 1077 or Ficoll-Paque. Unsorted mononuclear cells served as the source of genomic DNA, which was extracted either by Qiagen column purification or by a centrifugation-based method.

Recombination joined TRBV2 with TRBJ1-1, with no D gene named confidently. The TCR sequence derives from a person between 18 and 75 years old in good health. Sequencing used peripheral blood mononuclear cells. The CDR3 in this case is CASSVSGYTEAFF. CDR3 DNA (partial): TGTGCCAGCAGTGTTTCGGGGTACACTGAA.